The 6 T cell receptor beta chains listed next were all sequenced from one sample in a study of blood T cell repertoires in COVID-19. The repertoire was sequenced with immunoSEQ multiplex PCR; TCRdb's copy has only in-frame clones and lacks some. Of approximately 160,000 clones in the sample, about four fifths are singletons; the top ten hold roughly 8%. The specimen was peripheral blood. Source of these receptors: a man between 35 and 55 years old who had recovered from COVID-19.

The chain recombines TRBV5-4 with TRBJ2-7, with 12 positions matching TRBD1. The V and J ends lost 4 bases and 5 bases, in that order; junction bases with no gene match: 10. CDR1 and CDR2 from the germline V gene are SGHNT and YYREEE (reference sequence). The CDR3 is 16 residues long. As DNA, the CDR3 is TGTGCCAGCAGCCCCGCCGGGGACAGGGGGCCCAACGAGCAGTACTTC. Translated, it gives CASSPAGDRGPNEQYF.

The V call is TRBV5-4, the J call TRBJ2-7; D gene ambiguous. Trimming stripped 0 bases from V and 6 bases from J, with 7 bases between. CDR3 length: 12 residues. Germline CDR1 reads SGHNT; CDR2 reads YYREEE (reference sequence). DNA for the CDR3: TGTGCCAGCAGCTTGGGGCTAGGCGAGCAGTACTTC. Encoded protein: CASSLGLGEQYF. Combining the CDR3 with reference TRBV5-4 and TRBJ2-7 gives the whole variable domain ETGVTQSPTHLIKTRGQQVTLRCSSQSGHNTVSWYQQALGQGPQFIFQYYREEENGRGNFPPRFSGLQFPNYSSELNVNALELDDSALYLCASSLGLGEQYFGPGTRLTVT.

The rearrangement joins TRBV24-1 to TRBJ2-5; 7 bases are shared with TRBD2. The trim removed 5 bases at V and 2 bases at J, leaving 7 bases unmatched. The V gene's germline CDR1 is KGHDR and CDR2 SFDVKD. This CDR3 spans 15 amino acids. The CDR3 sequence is CATSAGGVPQETQYF. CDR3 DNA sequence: TGTGCCACCAGTGCGGGAGGAGTCCCACAAGAGACCCAGTACTTC.

In DNA form, the CDR3 reads TGTGCCAGCAGTTTTGACGGGCCTAAACGGGGTGAAAAACTGTTTTTT. The encoded protein is CASSFDGPKRGEKLFF. This chain connects TRBV27 to TRBJ1-4; D ambiguous. Germline V gives CDR1 MNHEY, CDR2 SMNVEV (reference sequence). The CDR3 is 16 amino acids. The V gene lost 3 bases and the J gene lost 7 bases, with 18 bases spanning the gap.

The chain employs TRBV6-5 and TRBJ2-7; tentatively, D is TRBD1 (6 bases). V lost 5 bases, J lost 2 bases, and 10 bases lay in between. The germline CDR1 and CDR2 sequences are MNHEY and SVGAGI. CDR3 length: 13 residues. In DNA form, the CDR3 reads TGTGCCAGCAGTACGACAGGCGCCTACGAGCAGTACTTC. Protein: CASSTTGAYEQYF.

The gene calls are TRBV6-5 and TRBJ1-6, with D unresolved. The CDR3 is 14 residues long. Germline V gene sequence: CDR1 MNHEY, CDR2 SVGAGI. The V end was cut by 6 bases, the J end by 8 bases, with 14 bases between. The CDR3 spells CASSTFTGDSPLHF. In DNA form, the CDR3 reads TGTGCCAGCAGCACCTTTACTGGAGATTCACCCCTCCACTTT.